The rows below give T cell receptor beta chains drawn from one sample of a study of blood T cell repertoires in COVID-19. Sequencing was performed with immunoSEQ multiplex PCR; in TCRdb, only in-frame clones are kept and a portion is missing. This sample yields about 390,000 clones, of which more than 75% are seen a single time; 10% belongs to the top ten. The sample was PBMCs or T cells enriched from blood (not recorded which). These receptors all come from a woman aged 50 to 65 who had recovered from COVID-19. The CDR3 runs from the conserved cysteine through the conserved F or W. A D gene is named only where the DNA matches it firmly. Clone size appears in some rows only: once, few, many, or a class for an expanded clone.

V gene,clone size,J gene,D gene,CDR3 protein,CDR3 DNA
TRBV3-1/TRBV3-2,NA,TRBJ2-7,TRBD1,CASSQPGGSSRYEQYF,TGTGCCAGCAGCCAACCAGGGGGTTCGAGTCGGTACGAGCAGTACTTC
TRBV9,NA,TRBJ1-2,TRBD1,CASSATGEVGGYTF,TGTGCCAGCAGCGCGACAGGGGAAGTGGGGGGCTACACCTTC
TRBV27,NA,TRBJ2-7,NA,CASSPDDREQYF,TGTGCCAGCAGTCCCGACGACAGGGAGCAGTACTTC
TRBV5-1,once,TRBJ1-2,TRBD1,CASSIGTAPSVDGYTF,TGCGCCAGCAGCATCGGGACAGCCCCTAGTGTGGATGGCTACACCTTC
TRBV5-1,NA,TRBJ2-3,TRBD1,CASSRTTGSTDTQYF,TGCGCCAGCAGTCGGACGACAGGGAGCACAGATACGCAGTATTTT
TRBV6-1,once,TRBJ1-5,NA,CASSEGADQPQHF,TGTGCCAGCAGTGAGGGGGCTGATCAGCCCCAGCATTTT
TRBV4-2,NA,TRBJ2-1,NA,CASSQDQRADEQFF,TGTGCCAGCAGCCAAGATCAGAGGGCCGATGAGCAGTTCTTC
TRBV27,NA,TRBJ1-6,NA,CASSMGRVVGNSPLHF,TGTGCCAGCAGTATGGGCAGGGTCGTGGGGAATTCACCCCTCCACTTT
TRBV4-1,NA,TRBJ2-3,NA,CASSQPTVSTDTQYF,TGCGCCAGCAGCCAACCGACAGTTAGCACAGATACGCAGTATTTT
TRBV3-1/TRBV3-2,once,TRBJ1-4,NA,CASSQVQGGYSGKLFF,TGTGCCAGCAGCCAAGTGCAGGGTGGCTATTCGGGAAAACTGTTTTTT
TRBV11-1,NA,TRBJ1-1,TRBD1,CASSRGQGEEAFF,TGTGCCAGCAGCAGAGGACAGGGCGAAGAGGCTTTCTTT
TRBV5-8,NA,TRBJ2-7,NA,CASSLGGQSYEQYF,TGTGCCAGCAGCTTGGGTGGACAGAGCTACGAGCAGTACTTC
TRBV12-3/TRBV12-4,NA,TRBJ2-1,NA,CASSRTVNEQFF,TGTGCCAGCAGCCGGACTGTGAATGAGCAGTTCTTC
TRBV9,NA,TRBJ2-2,NA,CASRGQGSTGELFF,TGTGCCAGCCGGGGCCAGGGGAGCACCGGGGAGCTGTTTTTT
TRBV9,NA,TRBJ2-1,TRBD1,CASSANTGTGYNEQFF,TGTGCCAGCAGCGCAAATACCGGGACAGGATACAATGAGCAGTTCTTC
TRBV20-1,NA,TRBJ1-4,TRBD1,CSASDRGSSEKLFF,TGCAGTGCTAGTGACAGGGGCAGTAGTGAAAAACTGTTTTTT
TRBV3-1/TRBV3-2,NA,TRBJ2-5,NA,CASSQGHREETQYF,TGTGCCAGCAGCCAAGGGCACAGGGAAGAGACCCAGTACTTC
TRBV10-3,NA,TRBJ1-3,TRBD1,CAISTTGESGNTIYF,TGTGCCATCAGTACGACAGGGGAGTCTGGAAACACCATATATTTT
TRBV5-1,NA,TRBJ2-5,TRBD2,CASSWTSGGILETQYF,TGCGCCAGCAGCTGGACTAGCGGGGGGATTTTAGAGACCCAGTACTTC
TRBV5-4,NA,TRBJ2-3,NA,CASSLMKGTDTQYF,TGTGCCAGCAGCTTGATGAAGGGGACAGATACGCAGTATTTT
TRBV10-3,NA,TRBJ1-2,TRBD1,CAITAEGDSYGYTF,TGTGCCATCACCGCGGAGGGGGACAGTTATGGCTACACCTTC
TRBV7-9,NA,TRBJ1-4,NA,CASSSRATNEKLFF,TGTGCCAGCAGCTCCAGGGCGACTAATGAAAAACTGTTTTTT
TRBV7-9,NA,TRBJ1-1,TRBD1,CASSSQRDSEAFF,TGTGCCAGCAGCTCCCAGAGGGACAGTGAAGCTTTCTTT
TRBV5-6,NA,TRBJ1-1,NA,CASRRGFEDTEAFF,TGTGCCAGCAGAAGAGGTTTTGAGGACACTGAAGCTTTCTTT
TRBV5-6,NA,TRBJ2-7,NA,CASSSRDIIRGIREQYF,TGTGCCAGCAGCTCCCGGGACATAATAAGGGGCATTAGAGAGCAGTACTTC
TRBV12-3/TRBV12-4,few,TRBJ2-7,NA,CASSPRLTHEQYF,TGTGCCAGCAGCCCTAGGCTAACCCACGAGCAGTACTTC
TRBV2,NA,TRBJ1-5,NA,CASTSGGAQPQHF,TGTGCCAGCACCTCCGGGGGGGCGCAGCCCCAGCATTTT
TRBV19,NA,TRBJ2-1,NA,CASRMSSYNEQFF,TGTGCCAGTAGGATGAGCTCCTACAATGAGCAGTTCTTC
TRBV20-1,NA,TRBJ2-2,NA,CSASLANTGELFF,TGCAGTGCTAGTCTTGCGAACACCGGGGAGCTGTTTTTT
TRBV10-3,NA,TRBJ2-1,TRBD1,CAISEQGQGEFF,TGTGCCATCAGTGAGCAGGGACAGGGTGAGTTCTTC
TRBV28,NA,TRBJ2-3,NA,CASRGPKGDTQYF,TGTGCCAGCAGGGGTCCGAAGGGGGATACGCAGTATTTT
TRBV19,NA,TRBJ1-2,NA,CASRWVVWDTDIYGYTF,TGTGCCAGTAGATGGGTGGTCTGGGACACCGATATTTATGGCTACACCTTC
TRBV30,NA,TRBJ2-7,TRBD2,CACRGGSSYEQYF,TGTGCCTGTAGGGGAGGGAGCTCCTACGAGCAGTACTTC
TRBV10-3,NA,TRBJ1-2,NA,CALRSGDGYTF,TGTGCCTTGCGCTCGGGTGATGGCTACACCTTC
TRBV7-3,NA,TRBJ2-3,TRBD1,CASSPGAGGTSDTQYF,TGTGCCAGCAGTCCCGGGGCAGGGGGCACCTCAGATACGCAGTATTTT
TRBV21-1,NA,TRBJ2-7,NA,CASSKENRTTYEQYF,TGTGCCAGCAGCAAAGAAAACAGGACTACCTACGAGCAGTACTTC
TRBV5-1,once,TRBJ1-1,TRBD1,CASSSMGQRNTEAFF,TGCGCCAGCAGCTCCATGGGACAGAGGAACACTGAAGCTTTCTTT
TRBV7-2,NA,TRBJ2-1,NA,CASSLKSVPPSLLF,TGTGCCAGCAGCTTAAAATCCGTACCGCCTAGCCTCCTCTTC
TRBV5-1,once,TRBJ1-1,NA,CASSEGRTNTEAFF,TGCGCCAGCAGCGAGGGCAGGACGAACACTGAAGCTTTCTTT
TRBV7-2,NA,TRBJ1-4,NA,CASSLGLAVNEKLFF,TGTGCCAGCAGCTTAGGGTTGGCGGTTAATGAAAAACTGTTTTTT
TRBV10-3,NA,TRBJ2-2,NA,CAISGGFGGNTGELFF,TGTGCCATCAGTGGGGGCTTCGGCGGGAACACCGGGGAGCTGTTTTTT
TRBV28,few,TRBJ2-2,NA,CASSLNRDTGELFF,TGTGCCAGCAGTTTGAACAGGGACACCGGGGAGCTGTTTTTT
TRBV7-2,NA,TRBJ2-3,NA,CASSIRQTDTQYF,TGTGCCAGCAGCATCCGACAGACAGATACGCAGTATTTT
TRBV7-8,once,TRBJ2-1,NA,CATRGGPGNEQFF,TGTGCCACCCGAGGGGGACCCGGCAATGAGCAGTTCTTC
TRBV29-1,NA,TRBJ1-2,NA,CSVDGEDYGYTF,TGCAGCGTTGATGGGGAGGACTATGGCTACACCTTC
TRBV2,once,TRBJ1-1,TRBD1,CASRTTGAQAEAFF,TGTGCCAGCAGGACTACAGGGGCACAGGCTGAAGCTTTCTTT
TRBV10-1,once,TRBJ1-1,TRBD1,CASSYGTGEAFF,TGCGCCAGCAGCTATGGGACAGGTGAAGCTTTCTTT
TRBV27,NA,TRBJ1-4,TRBD1,CASRDRAHEKLFF,TGTGCCAGCAGGGACAGGGCCCATGAAAAACTGTTTTTT